A selection of T cell receptor beta chains follows, all from one sample in a study of post-analysis software for immune sequencing data. MiXCR was run by TCRdb on the PCR reads, yielding one entry per CDR3 protein. The table records over 300,000 distinct CDR3 sequences, around 33% of them present only once. Material: blood. Source of these receptors: a girl between 5 and 17 years old with multiple sclerosis. Each CDR3 is given with its conserved first and last residue. The order of the fields is V gene, J gene, CDR3 protein.

TRBV5-1	TRBJ2-7	CASSLEVRVSYEQYF
TRBV20-1	TRBJ1-1	CSARDRGQGTLAFF
TRBV20-1	TRBJ1-1	CSAPSSGRGAAFF
TRBV28	TRBJ1-5	CASSLDENQPQHF
TRBV20-1	TRBJ1-1	CSAREEGRGWNTEAFF
TRBV4-1	TRBJ2-7	CASSQEGGGSYEQYF
TRBV18	TRBJ2-7	CASSPGPSYELSYEQYF
TRBV5-1	TRBJ1-2	CASRMGQGNGYTF
TRBV4-3	TRBJ2-1	CASSRVQGASSYNEQFF
TRBV20-1	TRBJ2-7	CSVRSSYEQYF
TRBV6-5	TRBJ1-1	CASSYKGQGNTEAFF
TRBV29-1	TRBJ1-2	CSTDDPIAYGYTF
TRBV6-5	TRBJ2-3	CASSNRRTDTQYF
TRBV25-1	TRBJ2-1	CASSGNNEQFF
TRBV24-1	TRBJ2-3	CATSEGSATQYF
TRBV6-2/TRBV6-3	TRBJ2-7	CASSEGQGYHEQYF
TRBV7-3	TRBJ2-7	CATTGQGTYEQYF
TRBV27	TRBJ1-6	CASGPLSNSPLHF
TRBV12-3/TRBV12-4	TRBJ1-4	CASSPLEAEKLFF
TRBV29-1	TRBJ1-2	CSTHSPVNYGYTF
TRBV12-3/TRBV12-4	TRBJ2-3	CASSPGAGPAAQYF
TRBV12-3/TRBV12-4	TRBJ1-4	CASSLGGDVSEKLFF
TRBV12-3/TRBV12-4	TRBJ1-1	CASSLSGITEAFF
TRBV10-3	TRBJ1-1	CATGQGGTEAFF
TRBV6-6	TRBJ2-3	CASSHLDTQYF
TRBV7-3	TRBJ2-5	CASSPAVLGGRQTQYF
TRBV4-1	TRBJ2-6	CASSQETASGANVLTF
TRBV5-6	TRBJ2-5	CASSGLAKETQYF
TRBV20-1	TRBJ2-3	CSARDPQGSTDTQYF
TRBV5-1	TRBJ2-5	CASSFNREKETQYF
TRBV4-3	TRBJ1-6	CASSQDGGESPLHF
TRBV11-2	TRBJ2-5	CASSRFGGEETQYF
TRBV9	TRBJ2-3	CASTHEGAGPGTQYF
TRBV3-1	TRBJ2-1	CASSLLQGSPFF
TRBV5-5	TRBJ2-7	CASSIEQGAYEQYF
TRBV6-1	TRBJ2-3	CASSGQTTDTQYF
TRBV27	TRBJ1-2	CATKTGPSWEANYGYTF
TRBV20-1	TRBJ2-3	CSASQISGGADTQYF
TRBV7-2	TRBJ2-1	CASSPRQGYYNEQFF
TRBV7-3	TRBJ2-1	CASSHGGHNEQFF
TRBV4-2	TRBJ2-7	CASSLDRDQTYEQYF
TRBV20-1	TRBJ2-3	CSARDGLEADTQYF